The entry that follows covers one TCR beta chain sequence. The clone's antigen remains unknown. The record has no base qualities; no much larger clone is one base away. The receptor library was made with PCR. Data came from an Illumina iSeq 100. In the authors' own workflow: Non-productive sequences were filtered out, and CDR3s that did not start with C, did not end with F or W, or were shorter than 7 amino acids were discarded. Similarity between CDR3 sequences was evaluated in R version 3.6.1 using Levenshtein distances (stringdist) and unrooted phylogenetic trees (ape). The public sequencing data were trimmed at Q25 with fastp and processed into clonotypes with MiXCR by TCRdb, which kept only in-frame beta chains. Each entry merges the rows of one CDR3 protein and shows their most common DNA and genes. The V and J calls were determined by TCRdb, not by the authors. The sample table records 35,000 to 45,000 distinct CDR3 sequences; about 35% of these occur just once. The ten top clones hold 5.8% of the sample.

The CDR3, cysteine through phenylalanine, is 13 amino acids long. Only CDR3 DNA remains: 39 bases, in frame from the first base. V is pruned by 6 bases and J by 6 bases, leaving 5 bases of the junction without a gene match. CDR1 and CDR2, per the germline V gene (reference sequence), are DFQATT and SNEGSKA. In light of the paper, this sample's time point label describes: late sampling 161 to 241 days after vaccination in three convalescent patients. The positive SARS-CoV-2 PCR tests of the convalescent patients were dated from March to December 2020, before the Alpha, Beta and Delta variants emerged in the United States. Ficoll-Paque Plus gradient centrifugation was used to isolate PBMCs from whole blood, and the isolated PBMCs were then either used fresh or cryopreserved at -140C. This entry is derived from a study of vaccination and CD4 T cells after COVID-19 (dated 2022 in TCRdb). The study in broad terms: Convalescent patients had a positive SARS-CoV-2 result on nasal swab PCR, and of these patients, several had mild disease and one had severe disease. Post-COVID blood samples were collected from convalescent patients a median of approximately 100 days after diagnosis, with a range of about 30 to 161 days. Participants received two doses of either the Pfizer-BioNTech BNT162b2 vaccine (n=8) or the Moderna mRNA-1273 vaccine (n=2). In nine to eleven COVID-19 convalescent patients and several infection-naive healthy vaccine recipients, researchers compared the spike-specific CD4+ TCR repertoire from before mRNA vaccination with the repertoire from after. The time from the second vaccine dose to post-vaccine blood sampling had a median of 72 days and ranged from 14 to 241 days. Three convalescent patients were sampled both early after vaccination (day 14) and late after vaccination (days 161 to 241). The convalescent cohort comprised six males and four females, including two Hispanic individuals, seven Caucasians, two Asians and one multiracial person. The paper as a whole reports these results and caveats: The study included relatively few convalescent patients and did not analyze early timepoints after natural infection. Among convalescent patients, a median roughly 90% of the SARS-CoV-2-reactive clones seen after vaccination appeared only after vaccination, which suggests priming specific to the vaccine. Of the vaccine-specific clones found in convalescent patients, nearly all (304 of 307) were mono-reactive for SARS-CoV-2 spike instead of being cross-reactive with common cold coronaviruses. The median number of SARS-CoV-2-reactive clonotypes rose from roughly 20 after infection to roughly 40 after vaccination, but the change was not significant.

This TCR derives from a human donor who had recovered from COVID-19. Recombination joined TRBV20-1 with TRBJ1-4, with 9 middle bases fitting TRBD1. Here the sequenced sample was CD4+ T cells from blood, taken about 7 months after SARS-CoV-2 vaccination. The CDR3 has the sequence CSANRGRDEKLFF. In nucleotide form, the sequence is TGCAGTGCAAACAGGGGGCGCGATGAAAAACTGTTTTTT.